This T cell receptor (beta chain) comes out of a study of CD8+ T cells in alopecia areata (dated by TCRdb to the late 2010s). For the wider study: Treated patients were enrolled in an open-label pilot trial of oral tofacitinib, 5 to 10 mg twice daily, for moderate-to-severe alopecia areata. Patients received tofacitinib for 6 to 18 months and were then followed off drug for 6 months to check for delayed response and recurrence. To study T cell clonal expansion in alopecia areata, the researchers applied high-throughput TCRbeta sequencing to both the C3H/HeJ mouse model and human patients. On the human side, TCRbeta sequencing was run on scalp tissue and on sorted CD4+ and CD8+ peripheral blood T cells from healthy controls and from alopecia areata patients with either patchy or totalis/universalis disease. Biopsies were taken from tofacitinib-treated patients at baseline and again at 4 and 24 weeks into treatment, and several of those patients also had a later scalp biopsy. Scalp clonality was compared among normal scalp (n=4), patchy alopecia areata scalp (n=8), and alopecia totalis/universalis scalp (n=8). RNA was extracted with the PAXgene miRNA kit for fixed scalp, the miRNeasy kit for PBMCs, and the RNeasy kit for mouse skin. Amplification of TCRbeta CDR3 regions was done by immunoSEQ multiplex PCR using 35 Vbeta forward primers and 13 Jbeta reverse primers.

The junction carries 19 bases between V and J, which are trimmed by 3 bases and 4 bases respectively. The CDR3 numbers 17 residues from cysteine through phenylalanine. Solely the CDR3 DNA is kept, with 51 bases framed from the first base. CDR1 and CDR2, per the germline V gene, are SGHVS and FQNEAQ. Receptor amplification or capture employed the immunoSEQ multiplex PCR assay. RNA was extracted from all samples and reverse transcribed into cDNA, which served as template for TCR sequencing. First-strand cDNA was synthesized using SuperScript III with a 2:1 mix of oligo-dT and random hexamers. Amplification bias was assessed with a synthetic immune receptor repertoire, and residual bias was removed computationally. As for how the authors treated the data: Raw reads were preprocessed to remove errors, and CDR3 was defined according to IMGT conventions as the region from the conserved cysteine to phenylalanine. Clonality was calculated as 1 minus Shannon entropy normalized by log2 of the number of productive unique TCRs. CD4 or CD8 identity of scalp clones was inferred by cross-referencing scalp TCRbeta sequences with sorted blood CD4 and CD8 repertoires. Imported from immuneACCESS, the table was reduced by TCRdb to in-frame sequences with V and J called. These copies leave out some clones; in studies compared against another copy, an unresolved V gene accounts for under half, and the cause of the remainder is not known. From that table come the V and J calls and clone size; the DNA was used to work out D and trimming. The sample includes about 150,000 clones, with 85% to 90% observed a single time. The ten largest make up less than 15% of the sample.

This sample's time point label indicates: baseline before oral tofacitinib. Lesional scalp punch biopsies and peripheral blood were obtained from alopecia areata patients. PBMCs were separated by density centrifugation and stained for CD3, CD4 and CD8, after which CD4+ and CD8+ T cells were sorted on a FACSAria. Points the paper makes about the study in general: Unlike mouse skin, where gammadelta T cells dominate, normal human skin contains resident alphabeta T cells that get sequenced too, which complicates analysis of the scalp TCR repertoire. Compared with mice, TCR sequences shared between patients were less clear, possibly partly because of HLA diversity across the patient population. Higher clonality and more expanded CD8+ clones were observed in lesional scalp than in normal scalp, particularly in alopecia totalis/universalis, a finding suggestive of antigenic drive.

To note about this clone: Its antigen is currently not known. No base quality information exists; no much larger clone differs at one position.

This material consisted of CD8+ T cells sorted from blood, taken at week 0. This receptor was identified in a human donor with alopecia areata. The rearranged segments are TRBV7-8 and TRBJ2-1; TRBD1 is a possible D gene, resting on 6 matching bases. The CDR3 region: CASSFPRDTQGYNEQFF. The nucleotide sequence is TGTGCCAGCAGCTTCCCCCGGGACACCCAAGGGTACAATGAGCAGTTCTTC.